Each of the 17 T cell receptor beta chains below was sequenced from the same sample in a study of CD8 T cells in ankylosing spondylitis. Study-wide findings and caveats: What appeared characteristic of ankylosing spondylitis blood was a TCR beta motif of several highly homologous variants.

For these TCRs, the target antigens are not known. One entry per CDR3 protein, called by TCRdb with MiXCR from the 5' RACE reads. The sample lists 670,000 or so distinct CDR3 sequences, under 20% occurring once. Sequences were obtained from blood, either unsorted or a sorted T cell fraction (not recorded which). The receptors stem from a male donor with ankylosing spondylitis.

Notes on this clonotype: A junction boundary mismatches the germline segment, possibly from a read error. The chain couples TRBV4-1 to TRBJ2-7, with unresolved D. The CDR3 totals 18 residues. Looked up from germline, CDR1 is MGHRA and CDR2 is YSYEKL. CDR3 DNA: TGCGCCAGCAGCCAAGACAAAGGTGGGCTCGGAGTCTCCCACGAGCAGTACTTC. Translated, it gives CASSQDKGGLGVSHEQYF.

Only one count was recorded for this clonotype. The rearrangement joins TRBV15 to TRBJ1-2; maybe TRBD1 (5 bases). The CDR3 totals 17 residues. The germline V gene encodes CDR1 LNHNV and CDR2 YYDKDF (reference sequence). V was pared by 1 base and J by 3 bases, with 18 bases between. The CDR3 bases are TGTGCCACCAGCAGAGGCGGCGGCTTCATAGGGGACTATGGCTACACCTTC. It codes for CATSRGGGFIGDYGYTF.

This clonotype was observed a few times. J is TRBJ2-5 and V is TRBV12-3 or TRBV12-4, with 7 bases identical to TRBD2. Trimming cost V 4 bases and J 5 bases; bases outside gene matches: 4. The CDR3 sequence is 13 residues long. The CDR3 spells CASSWSGAETQYF. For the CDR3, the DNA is TGTGCCAGCAGTTGGAGCGGGGCGGAGACCCAGTACTTC.

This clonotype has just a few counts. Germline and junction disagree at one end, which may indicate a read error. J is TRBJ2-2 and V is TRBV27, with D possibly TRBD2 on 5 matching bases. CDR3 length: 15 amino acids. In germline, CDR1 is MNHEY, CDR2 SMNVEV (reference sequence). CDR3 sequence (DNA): TGTGCCAGCAGTTTGAGGGATGTTAACAGCGGGGAGCTGTTTTTT. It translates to CASSLRDVNSGELFF.

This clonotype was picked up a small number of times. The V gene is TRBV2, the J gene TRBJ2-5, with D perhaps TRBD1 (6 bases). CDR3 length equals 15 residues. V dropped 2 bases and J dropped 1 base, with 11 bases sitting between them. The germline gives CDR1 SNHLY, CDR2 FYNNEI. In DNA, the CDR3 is TGTGCCAGCAGTGAACTGGGGGCCCCCCAAGAGACCCAGTACTTC. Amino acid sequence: CASSELGAPQETQYF.

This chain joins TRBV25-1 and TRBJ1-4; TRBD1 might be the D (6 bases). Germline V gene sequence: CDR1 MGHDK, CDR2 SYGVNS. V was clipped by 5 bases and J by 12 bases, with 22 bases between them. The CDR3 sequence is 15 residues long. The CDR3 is CASSQNSPDRIQLFF. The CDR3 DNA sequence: TGTGCCAGCAGTCAAAATAGCCCTGACAGGATACAACTGTTTTTT. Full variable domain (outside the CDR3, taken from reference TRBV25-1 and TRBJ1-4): EADIYQTPRYLVIGTGKKITLECSQTMGHDKMYWYQQDPGMELHLIHYSYGVNSTEKGDLSSESTVSRIRTEHFPLTLESARPSHTSQYLCASSQNSPDRIQLFFGSGTQLSVL.

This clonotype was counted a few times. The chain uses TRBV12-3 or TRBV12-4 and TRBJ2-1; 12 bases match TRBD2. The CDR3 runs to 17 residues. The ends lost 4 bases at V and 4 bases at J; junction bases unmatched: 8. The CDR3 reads CASSSTSGGLRYNEQFF. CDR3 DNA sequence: TGTGCCAGCAGTTCGACTAGCGGGGGTCTTAGATACAATGAGCAGTTCTTC.

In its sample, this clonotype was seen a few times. CDR3 sequence: CASSFWGADENGYTF. The CDR3 DNA sequence: TGTGCCAGCAGTTTTTGGGGGGCGGATGAGAATGGCTACACCTTC. The rearrangement uses TRBV12-3 or TRBV12-4 and TRBJ1-2; D is possibly TRBD1 (6 bases). Trimming left V 3 bases short and J 6 bases short, with 17 bases between. The CDR3 runs 15 residues.

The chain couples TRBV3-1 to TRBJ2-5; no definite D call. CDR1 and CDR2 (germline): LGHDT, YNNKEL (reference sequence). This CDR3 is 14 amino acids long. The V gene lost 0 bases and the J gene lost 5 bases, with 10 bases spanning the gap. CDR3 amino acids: CASSQEDFVETQYF. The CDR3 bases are TGTGCCAGCAGCCAAGAAGATTTCGTGGAGACCCAGTACTTC.

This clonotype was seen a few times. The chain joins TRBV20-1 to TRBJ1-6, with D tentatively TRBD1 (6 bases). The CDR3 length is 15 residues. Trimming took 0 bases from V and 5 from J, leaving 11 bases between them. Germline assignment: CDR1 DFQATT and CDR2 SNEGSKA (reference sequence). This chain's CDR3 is CSAREMGANNSPLHF. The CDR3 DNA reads TGCAGTGCTAGAGAAATGGGGGCGAATAATTCACCCCTCCACTTT.

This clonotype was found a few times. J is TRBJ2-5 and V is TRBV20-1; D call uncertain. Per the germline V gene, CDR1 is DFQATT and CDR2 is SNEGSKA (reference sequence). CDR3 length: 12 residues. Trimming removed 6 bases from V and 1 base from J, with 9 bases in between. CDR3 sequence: CSAPATQETQYF. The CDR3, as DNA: TGCAGTGCCCCCGCGACCCAAGAGACCCAGTACTTC.

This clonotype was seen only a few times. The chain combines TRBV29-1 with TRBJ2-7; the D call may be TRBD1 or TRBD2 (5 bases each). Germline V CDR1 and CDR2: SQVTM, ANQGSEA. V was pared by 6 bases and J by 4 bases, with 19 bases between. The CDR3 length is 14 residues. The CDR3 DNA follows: TGCAGCGTGAAAGACAGTGGGGGATATTACGAGCAGTACTTC. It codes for CSVKDSGGYYEQYF.

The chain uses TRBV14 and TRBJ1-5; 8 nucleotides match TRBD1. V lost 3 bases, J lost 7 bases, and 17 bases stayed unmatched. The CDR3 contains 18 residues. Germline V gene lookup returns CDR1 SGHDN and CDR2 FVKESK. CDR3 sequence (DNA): TGTGCCAGCAGCCACCCAACGAAATTGACAGGGGCTTACCAGCCCCAGCATTTT. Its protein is CASSHPTKLTGAYQPQHF.

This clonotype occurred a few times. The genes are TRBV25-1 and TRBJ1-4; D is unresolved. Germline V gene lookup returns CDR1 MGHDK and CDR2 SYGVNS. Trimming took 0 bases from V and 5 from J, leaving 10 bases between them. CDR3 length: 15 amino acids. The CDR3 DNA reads TGTGCCAGCAGTGAATATCCAGCCACCAATGAAAAACTGTTTTTT. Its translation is CASSEYPATNEKLFF.

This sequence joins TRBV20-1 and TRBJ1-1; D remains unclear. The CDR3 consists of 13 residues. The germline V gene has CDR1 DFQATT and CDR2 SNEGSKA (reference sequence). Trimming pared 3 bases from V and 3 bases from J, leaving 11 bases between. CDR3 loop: CSASRDIHTEAFF. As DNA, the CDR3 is TGCAGTGCTAGTAGGGATATCCACACTGAAGCTTTCTTT.

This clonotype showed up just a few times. CDR3 DNA: TGCGCCAGCAGCCAAGTAGTAGGGGAAGGGCAGTTCTTC. Translating it yields CASSQVVGEGQFF. This chain uses TRBV4-1 with TRBJ2-1; maybe TRBD1 (5 bases). The CDR3 is 13 residues long. With 1 base removed from V and 12 bases from J, the gap between germline ends came to 13 bases. Germline V gene sequence: CDR1 MGHRA, CDR2 YSYEKL.

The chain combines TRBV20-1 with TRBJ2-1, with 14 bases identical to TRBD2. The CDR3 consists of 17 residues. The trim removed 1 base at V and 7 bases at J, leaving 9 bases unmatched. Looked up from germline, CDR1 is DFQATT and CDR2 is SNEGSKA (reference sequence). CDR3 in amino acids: CSARGLAGGLGKNEQFF. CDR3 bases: TGCAGTGCTAGAGGACTAGCGGGGGGGCTGGGAAAAAATGAGCAGTTCTTC.